The entry below describes one TCR beta chain. Trimming stripped 3 bases from V and 11 bases from J, with 14 bases between. Germline V gene lookup returns CDR1 ENHRY and CDR2 SYGVKD. The CDR3 totals 13 residues. In the source study's methods: Using reference gene primer amplification, nucleated cell counts were estimated. The table came from immunoSEQ multiplex PCR; TCRdb's copy has only in-frame clones and leaves some out. The V and J calls and clone size were taken over from that table, and D and trimming were inferred from the DNA. The data hold 150,000 to 200,000 clones, with roughly 84% observed a single time. The data are from a study of blood T cell repertoires in COVID-19. For the study at large: COVID-19 samples from acute and convalescent phases originated in the United States, Italy and Spain. Nucleic acid was either cDNA or gDNA, and it came from T cells, B-cell-depleted T cells, or PBMCs.

This TCR was recovered from a human donor with acute or convalescent COVID-19. The donor label of this sample is uncertain. The chain couples TRBV10-3 to TRBJ1-5; D gene uncertain. The sequencing sample was made of peripheral blood. The CDR3 DNA reads as TGTGCCATCAGTGAACCTGACCGGGAAGCCCAGCATTTT. It translates to CAISEPDREAQHF.